The rows below give T cell receptor beta chains drawn from one sample of a study of blood T cells in healthy people across ages. TCRdb fed the 5' RACE reads into MiXCR, producing one record per CDR3 protein. Altogether 750,000 to 1,000,000 distinct CDR3 sequences are present, under 35% being singletons, with the ten largest covering about a tenth. A further study also used this sample, focusing on T cells of mothers and their children.

The sample was blood. These receptors originate from a woman aged 40-49 years in good health. The conserved cysteine and the conserved F or W are not part of the CDR3 here.

v_call cdr3_aa
TRBV7-8 ASSFQEVVGANVLT
TRBV4-1 ASSQSRSNTEAF
TRBV11-1 ASSNYRGQGTQY
TRBV21-1 AMTGNRELF
TRBV18 ASSPSRQNNEQF
TRBV20-1 SAREKPLAYSNQPQH
TRBV11-2 ASTGGSGGGFYEQY
TRBV12-3/TRBV12-4 ASTNEGQTYYGYT
TRBV27 ASSSPGQGSKTQY
TRBV6-5 ASSYKASRITGELF
TRBV21-1 ASSKVFLAKPGQKPSTDTQY